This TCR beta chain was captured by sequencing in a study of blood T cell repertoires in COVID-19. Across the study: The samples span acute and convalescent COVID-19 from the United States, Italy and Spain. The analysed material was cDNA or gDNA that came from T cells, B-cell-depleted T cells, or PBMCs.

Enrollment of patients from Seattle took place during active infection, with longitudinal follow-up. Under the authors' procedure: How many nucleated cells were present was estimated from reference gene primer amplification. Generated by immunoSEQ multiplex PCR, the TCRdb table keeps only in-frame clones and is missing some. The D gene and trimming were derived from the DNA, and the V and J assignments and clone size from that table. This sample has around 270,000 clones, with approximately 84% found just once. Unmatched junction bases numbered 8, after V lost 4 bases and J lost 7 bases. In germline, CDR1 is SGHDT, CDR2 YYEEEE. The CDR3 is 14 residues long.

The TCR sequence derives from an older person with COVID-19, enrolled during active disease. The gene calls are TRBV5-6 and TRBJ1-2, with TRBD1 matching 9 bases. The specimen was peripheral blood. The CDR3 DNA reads TGTGCCAGCAGCCCGGGACAGGGCGGTAGTGGCTACACCTTC. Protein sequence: CASSPGQGGSGYTF.